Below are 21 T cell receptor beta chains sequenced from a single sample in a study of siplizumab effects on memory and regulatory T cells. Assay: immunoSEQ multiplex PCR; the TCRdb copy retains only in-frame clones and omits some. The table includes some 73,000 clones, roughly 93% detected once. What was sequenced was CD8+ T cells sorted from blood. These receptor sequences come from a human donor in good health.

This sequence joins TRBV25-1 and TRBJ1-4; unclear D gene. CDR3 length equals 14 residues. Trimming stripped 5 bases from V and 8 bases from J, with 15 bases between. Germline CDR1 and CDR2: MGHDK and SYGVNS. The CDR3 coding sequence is TGTGCCAGCAGTTCGGACGTCTTCGGGGAAAAACTGTTTTTT. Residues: CASSSDVFGEKLFF. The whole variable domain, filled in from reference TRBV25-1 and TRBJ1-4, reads EADIYQTPRYLVIGTGKKITLECSQTMGHDKMYWYQQDPGMELHLIHYSYGVNSTEKGDLSSESTVSRIRTEHFPLTLESARPSHTSQYLCASSSDVFGEKLFFGSGTQLSVL.

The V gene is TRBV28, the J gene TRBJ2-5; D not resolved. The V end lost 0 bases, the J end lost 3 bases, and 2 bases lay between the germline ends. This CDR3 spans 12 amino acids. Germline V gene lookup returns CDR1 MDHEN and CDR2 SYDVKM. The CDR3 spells CASSLWEETQYF. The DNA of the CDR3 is TGTGCCAGCAGTTTATGGGAAGAGACCCAGTACTTC.

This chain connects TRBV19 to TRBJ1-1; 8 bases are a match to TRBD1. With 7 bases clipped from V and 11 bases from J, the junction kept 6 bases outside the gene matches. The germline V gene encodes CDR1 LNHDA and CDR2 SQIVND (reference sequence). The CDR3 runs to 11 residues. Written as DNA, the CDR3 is TGTGCCAGTAAGGGGACAGGACTTGCTTTCTTT. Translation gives CASKGTGLAFF.

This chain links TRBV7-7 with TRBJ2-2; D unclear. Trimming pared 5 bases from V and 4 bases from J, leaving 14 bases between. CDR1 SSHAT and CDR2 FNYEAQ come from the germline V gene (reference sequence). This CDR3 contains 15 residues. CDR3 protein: CASSPTLTPTGELFF. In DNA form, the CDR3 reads TGTGCCAGCAGCCCCACATTAACCCCCACCGGGGAGCTGTTTTTT.

Here the CDR3 reads CASSFEGGYGYTF. The CDR3 DNA is TGTGCCAGCAGCTTCGAGGGGGGCTACGGCTACACCTTC. The J gene is TRBJ1-2, the V gene TRBV5-4, with a possible D match to TRBD1 (6 bases). The CDR3 is 13 residues long. The V and J ends lost 2 bases and 8 bases respectively, with 13 bases between them. Per germline, CDR1 SGHNT and CDR2 YYREEE (reference sequence).

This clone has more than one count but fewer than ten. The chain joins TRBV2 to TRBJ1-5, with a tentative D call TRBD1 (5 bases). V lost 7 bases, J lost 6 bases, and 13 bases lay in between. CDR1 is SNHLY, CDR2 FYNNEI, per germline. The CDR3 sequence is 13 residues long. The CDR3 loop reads CASTEGRGQPQHF. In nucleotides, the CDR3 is TGTGCCAGCACTGAGGGGAGGGGTCAGCCCCAGCATTTT.

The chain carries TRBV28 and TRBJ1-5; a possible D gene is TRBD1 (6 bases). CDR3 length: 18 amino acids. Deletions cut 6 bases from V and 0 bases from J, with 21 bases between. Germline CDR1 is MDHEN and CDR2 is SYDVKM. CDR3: CASRGGGSGDYSNQPQHF. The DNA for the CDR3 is TGTGCCAGCAGAGGGGGTGGGTCAGGTGATTATAGCAATCAGCCCCAGCATTTT. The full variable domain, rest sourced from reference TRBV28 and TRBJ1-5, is DVKVTQSSRYLVKRTGEKVFLECVQDMDHENMFWYRQDPGLGLRLIYFSYDVKMKEKGDIPEGYSVSREKKERFSLILESASTNQTSMYLCASRGGGSGDYSNQPQHFGDGTRLSIL.

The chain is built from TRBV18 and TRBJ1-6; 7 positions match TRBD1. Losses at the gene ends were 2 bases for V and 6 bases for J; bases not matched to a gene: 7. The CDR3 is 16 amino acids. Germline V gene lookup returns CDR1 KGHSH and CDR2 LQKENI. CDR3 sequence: CASSPFPTGPNSPLHF. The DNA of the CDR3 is TGTGCCAGCTCACCATTTCCGACAGGGCCTAATTCACCCCTCCACTTT.

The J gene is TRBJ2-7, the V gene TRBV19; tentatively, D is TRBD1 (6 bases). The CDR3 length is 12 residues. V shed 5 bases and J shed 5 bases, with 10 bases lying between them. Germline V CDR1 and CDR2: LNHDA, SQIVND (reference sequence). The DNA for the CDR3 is TGTGCCAGTAGTGCCACAGGGAACGAGCAGTACTTC. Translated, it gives CASSATGNEQYF.

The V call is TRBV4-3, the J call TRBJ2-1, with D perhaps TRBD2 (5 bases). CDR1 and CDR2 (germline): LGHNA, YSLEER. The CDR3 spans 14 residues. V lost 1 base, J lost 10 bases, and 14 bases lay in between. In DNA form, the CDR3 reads TGCGCCAGCAGCCAAGTTACGGGGTTTGACGAGCAGTTCTTC. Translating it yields CASSQVTGFDEQFF.

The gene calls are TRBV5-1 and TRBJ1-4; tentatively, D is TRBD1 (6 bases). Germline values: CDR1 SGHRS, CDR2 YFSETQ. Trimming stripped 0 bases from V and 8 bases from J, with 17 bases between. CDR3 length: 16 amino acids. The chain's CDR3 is CASSLEGSGHYEKLFF. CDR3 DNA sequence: TGCGCCAGCAGCTTGGAGGGTTCGGGACATTACGAAAAACTGTTTTTT.

DNA for the CDR3: TGTGCCAGCAGCTCTCAGGGAGGTGAAGCTTTCTTT. Translated: CASSSQGGEAFF. The chain uses TRBV7-3 and TRBJ1-1, with D possibly being TRBD1 (5 bases). This CDR3 has 12 residues. The V end was cut by 4 bases, the J end by 7 bases, with 10 bases between. The germline V gene has CDR1 SGHTA and CDR2 FQGTGA.

The DNA for the CDR3 is TGCGCCAGCAGCCCCGGGACAGGGGAATTCTATGGCTACACCTTC. This gives the protein CASSPGTGEFYGYTF. The chain joins TRBV5-1 to TRBJ1-2; 10 positions agree with TRBD1. After removal of 4 bases from V and 4 bases from J, the junction contained 7 bases not matched to a gene. Germline V lookup: CDR1 SGHRS, CDR2 YFSETQ. This CDR3 spans 15 amino acids.

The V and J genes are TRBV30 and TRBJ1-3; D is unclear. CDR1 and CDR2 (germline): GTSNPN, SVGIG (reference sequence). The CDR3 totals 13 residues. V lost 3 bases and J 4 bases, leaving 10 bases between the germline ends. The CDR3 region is CAWSSSGGNTIYF. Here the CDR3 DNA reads TGTGCCTGGAGCTCCAGCGGAGGAAACACCATATATTTT.

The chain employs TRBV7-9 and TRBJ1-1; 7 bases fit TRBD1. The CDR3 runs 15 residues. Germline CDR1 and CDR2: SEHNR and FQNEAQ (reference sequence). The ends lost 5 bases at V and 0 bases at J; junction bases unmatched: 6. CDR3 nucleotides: TGTGCCAGCAGCCATGGGACAGCCATGAACACTGAAGCTTTCTTT. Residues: CASSHGTAMNTEAFF.

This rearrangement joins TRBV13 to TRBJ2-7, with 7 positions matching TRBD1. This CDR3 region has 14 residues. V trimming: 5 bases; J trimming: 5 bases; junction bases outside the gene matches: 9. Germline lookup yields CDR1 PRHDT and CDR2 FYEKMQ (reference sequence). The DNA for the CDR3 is TGTGCCAGCAGCGAACTACTTACAGGGGACGAGCAGTACTTC. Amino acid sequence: CASSELLTGDEQYF.

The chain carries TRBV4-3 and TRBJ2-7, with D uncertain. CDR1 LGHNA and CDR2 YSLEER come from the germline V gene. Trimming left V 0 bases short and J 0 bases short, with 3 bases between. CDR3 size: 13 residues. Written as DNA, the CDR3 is TGCGCCAGCAGCCAAGACAGCTCCTACGAGCAGTACTTC. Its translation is CASSQDSSYEQYF.

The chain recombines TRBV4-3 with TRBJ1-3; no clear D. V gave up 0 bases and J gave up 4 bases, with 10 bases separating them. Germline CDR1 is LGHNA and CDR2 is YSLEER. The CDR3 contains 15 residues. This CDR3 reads CASSQDPGPGNTIYF. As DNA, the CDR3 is TGCGCCAGCAGCCAAGATCCGGGTCCGGGAAACACCATATATTTT.

The CDR3 is CASSLDPQALYEQYF. The CDR3 DNA follows: TGTGCCAGCAGCTTAGATCCCCAGGCCCTGTACGAGCAGTACTTC. J is TRBJ2-7 and V is TRBV11-2; D remains unclear. The CDR3 loop spans 15 amino acids. Trimming cost V 0 bases and J 4 bases, with 13 bases left between them. CDR1 and CDR2 (germline): SGHAT, FQNNGV.

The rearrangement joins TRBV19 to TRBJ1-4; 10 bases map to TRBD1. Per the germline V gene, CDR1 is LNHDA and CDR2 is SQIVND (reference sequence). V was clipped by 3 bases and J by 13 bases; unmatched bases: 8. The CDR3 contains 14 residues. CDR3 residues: CASSMGGQGETLFF. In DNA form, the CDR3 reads TGTGCCAGTAGTATGGGCGGACAGGGGGAGACACTGTTTTTT.

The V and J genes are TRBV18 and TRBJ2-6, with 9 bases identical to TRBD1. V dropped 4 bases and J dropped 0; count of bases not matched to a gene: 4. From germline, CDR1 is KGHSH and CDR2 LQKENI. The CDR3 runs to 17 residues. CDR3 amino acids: CASSLGQGLSGANVLTF. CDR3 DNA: TGTGCCAGCTCACTTGGACAGGGGCTCTCTGGGGCCAACGTCCTGACTTTC.